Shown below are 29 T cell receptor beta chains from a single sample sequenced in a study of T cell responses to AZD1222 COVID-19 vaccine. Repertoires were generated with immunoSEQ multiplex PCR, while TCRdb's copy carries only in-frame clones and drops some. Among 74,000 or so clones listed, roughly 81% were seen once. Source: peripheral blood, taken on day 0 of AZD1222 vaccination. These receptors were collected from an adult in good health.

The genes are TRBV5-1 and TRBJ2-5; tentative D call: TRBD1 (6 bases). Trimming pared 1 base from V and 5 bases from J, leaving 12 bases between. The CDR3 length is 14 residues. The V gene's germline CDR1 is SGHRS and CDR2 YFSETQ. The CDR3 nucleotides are TGCGCCAGCAGCTTGTCGAATGGGGGCGAGACCCAGTACTTC. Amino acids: CASSLSNGGETQYF.

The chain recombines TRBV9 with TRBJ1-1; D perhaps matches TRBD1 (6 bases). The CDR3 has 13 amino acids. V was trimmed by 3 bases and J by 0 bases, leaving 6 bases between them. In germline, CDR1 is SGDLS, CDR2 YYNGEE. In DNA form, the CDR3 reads TGTGCCAGCAGCGGGACAGTGAACACTGAAGCTTTCTTT. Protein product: CASSGTVNTEAFF.

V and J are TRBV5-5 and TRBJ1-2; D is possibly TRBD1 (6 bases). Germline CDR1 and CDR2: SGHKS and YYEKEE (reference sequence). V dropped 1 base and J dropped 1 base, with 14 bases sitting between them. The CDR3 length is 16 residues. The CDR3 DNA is TGTGCCAGCAGCTTGAAACAGGGTAGGGATAACTATGGCTACACCTTC. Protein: CASSLKQGRDNYGYTF.

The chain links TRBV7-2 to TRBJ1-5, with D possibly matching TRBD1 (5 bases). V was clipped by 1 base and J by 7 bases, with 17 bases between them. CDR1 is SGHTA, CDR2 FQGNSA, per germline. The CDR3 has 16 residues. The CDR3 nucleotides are TGTGCCAGCAGCTTAGAGGCCGGCGGGGCTTGGCAGCCCCAGCATTTT. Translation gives CASSLEAGGAWQPQHF.

CDR3 residues: CASSLAHPPPGANTEAFF. The CDR3 DNA follows: TGTGCCAGCAGCTTAGCGCACCCACCTCCGGGGGCGAACACTGAAGCTTTCTTT. The V and J genes are TRBV7-9 and TRBJ1-1, with a weak D call TRBD1 (6 bases). The germline V gene encodes CDR1 SEHNR and CDR2 FQNEAQ (reference sequence). CDR3 size: 18 residues. Trimming took off 0 bases at V and 1 base at J, with 18 bases between the two ends.

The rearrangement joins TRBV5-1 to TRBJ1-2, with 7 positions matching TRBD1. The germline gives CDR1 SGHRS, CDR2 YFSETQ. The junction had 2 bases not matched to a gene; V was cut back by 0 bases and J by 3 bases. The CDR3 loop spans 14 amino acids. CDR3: CASSLGDRDYGYTF. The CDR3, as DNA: TGCGCCAGCAGCTTGGGGGACAGAGACTATGGCTACACCTTC.

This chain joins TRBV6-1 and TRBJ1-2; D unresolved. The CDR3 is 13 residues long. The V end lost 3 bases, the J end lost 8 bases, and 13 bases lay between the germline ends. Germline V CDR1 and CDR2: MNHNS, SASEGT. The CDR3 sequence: CASSDNKGSGYTF. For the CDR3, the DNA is TGTGCCAGCAGTGATAATAAGGGTTCGGGCTACACCTTC.

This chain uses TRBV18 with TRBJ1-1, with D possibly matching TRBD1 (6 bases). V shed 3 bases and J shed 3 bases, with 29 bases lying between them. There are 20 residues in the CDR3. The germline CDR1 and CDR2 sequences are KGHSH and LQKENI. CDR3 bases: TGTGCCAGCTCACCGACCTCCTTTTATGGGGGGCAAGGCTTTTACACTGAAGCTTTCTTT. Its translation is CASSPTSFYGGQGFYTEAFF.

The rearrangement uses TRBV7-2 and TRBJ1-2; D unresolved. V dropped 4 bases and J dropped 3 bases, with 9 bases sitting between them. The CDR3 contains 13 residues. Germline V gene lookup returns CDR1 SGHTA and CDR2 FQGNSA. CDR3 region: CASSSYYDYGYTF. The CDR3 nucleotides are TGTGCCAGCAGCTCATATTACGACTATGGCTACACCTTC.

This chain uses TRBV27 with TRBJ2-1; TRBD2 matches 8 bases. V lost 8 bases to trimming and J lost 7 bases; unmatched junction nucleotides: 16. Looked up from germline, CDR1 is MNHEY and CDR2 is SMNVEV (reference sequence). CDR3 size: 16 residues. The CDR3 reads CASSPLGGGIGNEQFF. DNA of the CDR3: TGTGCCAGCTCTCCCCTCGGCGGGGGGATCGGGAATGAGCAGTTCTTC.

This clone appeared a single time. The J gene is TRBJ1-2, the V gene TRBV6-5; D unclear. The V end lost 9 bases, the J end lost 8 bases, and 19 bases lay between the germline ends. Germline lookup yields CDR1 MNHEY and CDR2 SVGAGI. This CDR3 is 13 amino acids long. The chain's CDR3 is CASEGGFLGGYTF. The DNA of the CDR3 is TGTGCCAGTGAGGGAGGCTTCCTTGGGGGCTACACCTTC.

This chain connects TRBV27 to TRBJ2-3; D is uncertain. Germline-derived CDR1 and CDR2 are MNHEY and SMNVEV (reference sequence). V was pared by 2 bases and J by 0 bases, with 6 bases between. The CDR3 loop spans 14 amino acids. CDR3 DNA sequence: TGTGCCAGCAGTTTAGCGGCTAGCACAGATACGCAGTATTTT. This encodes CASSLAASTDTQYF.

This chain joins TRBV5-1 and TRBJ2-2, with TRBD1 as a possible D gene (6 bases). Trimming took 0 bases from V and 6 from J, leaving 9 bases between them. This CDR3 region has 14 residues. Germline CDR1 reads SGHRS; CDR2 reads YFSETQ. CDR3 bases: TGCGCCAGCAGCTTGGCGCAGGGGTCCGGGGAGCTGTTTTTT. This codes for CASSLAQGSGELFF. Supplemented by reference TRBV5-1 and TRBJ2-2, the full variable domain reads KAGVTQTPRYLIKTRGQQVTLSCSPISGHRSVSWYQQTPGQGLQFLFEYFSETQRNKGNFPGRFSGRQFSNSRSEMNVSTLELGDSALYLCASSLAQGSGELFFGEGSRLTVL.

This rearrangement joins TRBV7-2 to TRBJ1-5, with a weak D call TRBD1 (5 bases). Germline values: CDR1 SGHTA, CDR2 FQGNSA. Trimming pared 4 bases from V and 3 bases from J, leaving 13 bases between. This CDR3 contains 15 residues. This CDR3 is CASSYQGGYNQPQHF. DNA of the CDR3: TGTGCCAGCAGCTACCAGGGTGGGTACAATCAGCCCCAGCATTTT. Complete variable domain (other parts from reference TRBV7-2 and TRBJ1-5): GAGVSQSPSNKVTEKGKDVELRCDPISGHTALYWYRQSLGQGLEFLIYFQGNSAPDKSGLPSDRFSAERTGGSVSTLTIQRTQQEDSAVYLCASSYQGGYNQPQHFGDGTRLSIL.

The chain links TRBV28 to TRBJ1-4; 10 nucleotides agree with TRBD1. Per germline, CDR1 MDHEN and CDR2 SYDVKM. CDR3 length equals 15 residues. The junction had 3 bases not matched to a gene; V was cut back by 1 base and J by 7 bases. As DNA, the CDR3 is TGTGCCAGCAGTTTATCGACAGGGGGCCTTGAAAAACTGTTTTTT. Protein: CASSLSTGGLEKLFF.

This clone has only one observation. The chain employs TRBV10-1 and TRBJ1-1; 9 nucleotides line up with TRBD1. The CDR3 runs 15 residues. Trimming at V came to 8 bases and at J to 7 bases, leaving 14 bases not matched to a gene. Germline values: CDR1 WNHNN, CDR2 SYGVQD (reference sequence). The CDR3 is CASRLPQGAWIEAFF. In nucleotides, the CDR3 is TGCGCCAGCCGTCTTCCACAGGGGGCCTGGATTGAAGCTTTCTTT.

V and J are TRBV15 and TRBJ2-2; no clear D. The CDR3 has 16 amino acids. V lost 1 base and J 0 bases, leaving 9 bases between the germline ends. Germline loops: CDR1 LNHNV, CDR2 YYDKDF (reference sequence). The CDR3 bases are TGTGCCACCAGCAGAGCCCCACATACGAACACCGGGGAGCTGTTTTTT. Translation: CATSRAPHTNTGELFF.

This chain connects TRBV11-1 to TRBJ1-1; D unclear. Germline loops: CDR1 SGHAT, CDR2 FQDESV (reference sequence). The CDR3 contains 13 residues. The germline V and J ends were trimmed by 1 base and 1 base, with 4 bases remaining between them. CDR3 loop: CASSLGRNTEAFF. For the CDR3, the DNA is TGTGCCAGCAGCTTAGGTCGGAACACTGAAGCTTTCTTT.

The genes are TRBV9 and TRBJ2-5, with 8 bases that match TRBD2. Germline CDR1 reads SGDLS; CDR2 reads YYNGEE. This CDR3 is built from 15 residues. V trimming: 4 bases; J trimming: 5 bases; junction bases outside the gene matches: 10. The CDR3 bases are TGTGCCAGCAGCCCGGGGGGGGGCACAGGGGAGACCCAGTACTTC. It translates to CASSPGGGTGETQYF.

This CDR3 reads CASSRQGGSGNTIYF. The CDR3 nucleotides are TGTGCCAGCTCGAGACAGGGAGGCTCTGGAAACACCATATATTTT. The chain links TRBV18 to TRBJ1-3; 7 nucleotides match TRBD1. This CDR3 region has 15 residues. Unmatched junction bases numbered 5, after V lost 6 bases and J lost 0 bases. The germline CDR1 and CDR2 sequences are KGHSH and LQKENI. Filled out from reference TRBV18 and TRBJ1-3, the complete variable domain reads NAGVMQNPRHLVRRRGQEARLRCSPMKGHSHVYWYRQLPEEGLKFMVYLQKENIIDESGMPKERFSAEFPKEGPSILRIQQVVRGDSAAYFCASSRQGGSGNTIYFGEGSWLTVV.

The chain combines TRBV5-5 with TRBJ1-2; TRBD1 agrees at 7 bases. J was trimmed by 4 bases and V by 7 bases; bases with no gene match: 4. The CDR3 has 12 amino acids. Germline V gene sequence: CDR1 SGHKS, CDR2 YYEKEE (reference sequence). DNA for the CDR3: TGTGCCAGCCATGACAGGGCCTATGGCTACACCTTC. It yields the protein CASHDRAYGYTF.

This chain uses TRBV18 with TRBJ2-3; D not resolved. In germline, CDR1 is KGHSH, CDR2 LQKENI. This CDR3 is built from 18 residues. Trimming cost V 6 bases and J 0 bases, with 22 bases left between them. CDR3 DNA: TGTGCCAGCTCCATGACCCACCGGTCTGGGCTTAGCACAGATACGCAGTATTTT. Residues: CASSMTHRSGLSTDTQYF.

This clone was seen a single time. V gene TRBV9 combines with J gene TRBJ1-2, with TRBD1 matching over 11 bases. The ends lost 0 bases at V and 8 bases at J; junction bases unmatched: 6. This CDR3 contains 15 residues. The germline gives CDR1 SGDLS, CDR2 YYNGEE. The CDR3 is CASSVVGTGGEGYTF. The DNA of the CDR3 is TGTGCCAGCAGCGTAGTCGGGACAGGGGGAGAGGGCTACACCTTC.

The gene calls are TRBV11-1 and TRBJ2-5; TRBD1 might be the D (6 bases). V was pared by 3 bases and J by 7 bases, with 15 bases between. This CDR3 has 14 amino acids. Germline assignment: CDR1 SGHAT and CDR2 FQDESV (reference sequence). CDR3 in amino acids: CASSFNTGTGTQYF. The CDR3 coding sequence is TGTGCCAGCAGCTTTAATACAGGGACCGGGACCCAGTACTTC.

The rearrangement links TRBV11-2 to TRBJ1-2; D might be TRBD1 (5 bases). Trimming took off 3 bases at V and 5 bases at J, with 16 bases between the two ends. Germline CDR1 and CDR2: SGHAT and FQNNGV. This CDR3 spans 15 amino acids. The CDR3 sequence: CASSFYPGWGYGYTF. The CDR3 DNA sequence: TGTGCCAGCAGCTTCTATCCAGGGTGGGGTTATGGCTACACCTTC. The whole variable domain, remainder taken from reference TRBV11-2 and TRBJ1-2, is EAGVAQSPRYKIIEKRQSVAFWCNPISGHATLYWYQQILGQGPKLLIQFQNNGVVDDSQLPKDRFSAERLKGVDSTLKIQPAKLEDSAVYLCASSFYPGWGYGYTFGSGTRLTVV.

CDR3 coding DNA: TGTGCCAGCAGCTTAAGATGGGGACAAGAGACCCAGTACTTC. It specifies CASSLRWGQETQYF. This chain connects TRBV7-2 to TRBJ2-5; no reliable D call. The V and J ends lost 2 bases and 2 bases respectively, with 9 bases between them. The germline V gene has CDR1 SGHTA and CDR2 FQGNSA. The CDR3 length is 14 residues.

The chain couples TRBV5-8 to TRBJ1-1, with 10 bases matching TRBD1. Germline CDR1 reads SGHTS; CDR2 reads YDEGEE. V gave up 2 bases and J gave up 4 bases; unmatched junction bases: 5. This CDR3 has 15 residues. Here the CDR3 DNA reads TGTGCCAGCAGCTTTAGGACAGGGGGTGTCACTGAAGCTTTCTTT. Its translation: CASSFRTGGVTEAFF.

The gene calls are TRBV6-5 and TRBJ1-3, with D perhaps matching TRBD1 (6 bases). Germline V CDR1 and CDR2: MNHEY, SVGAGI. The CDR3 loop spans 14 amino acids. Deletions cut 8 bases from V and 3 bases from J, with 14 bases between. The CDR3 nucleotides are TGTGCCAGCGCTCTGGGGGGCGGTGGAAACACCATATATTTT. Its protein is CASALGGGGNTIYF.

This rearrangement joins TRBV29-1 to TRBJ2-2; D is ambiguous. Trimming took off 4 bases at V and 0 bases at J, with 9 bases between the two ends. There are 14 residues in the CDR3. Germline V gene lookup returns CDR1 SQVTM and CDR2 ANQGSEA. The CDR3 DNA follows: TGCAGCGTTGGCTCGGGTCCGAACACCGGGGAGCTGTTTTTT. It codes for CSVGSGPNTGELFF.